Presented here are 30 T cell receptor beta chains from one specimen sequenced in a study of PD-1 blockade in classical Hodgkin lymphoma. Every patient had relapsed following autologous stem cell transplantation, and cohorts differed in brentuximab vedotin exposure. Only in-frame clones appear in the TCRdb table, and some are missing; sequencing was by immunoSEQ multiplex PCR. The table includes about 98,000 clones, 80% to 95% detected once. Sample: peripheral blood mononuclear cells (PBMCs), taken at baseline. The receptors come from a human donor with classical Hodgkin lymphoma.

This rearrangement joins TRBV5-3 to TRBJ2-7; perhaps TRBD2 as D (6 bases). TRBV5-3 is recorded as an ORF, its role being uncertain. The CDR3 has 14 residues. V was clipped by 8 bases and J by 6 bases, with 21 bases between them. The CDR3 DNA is TGTGCCAGCAGCCTCCTAGGAGGGAGTGGCGAGCAGTACTTC. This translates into CASSLLGGSGEQYF.

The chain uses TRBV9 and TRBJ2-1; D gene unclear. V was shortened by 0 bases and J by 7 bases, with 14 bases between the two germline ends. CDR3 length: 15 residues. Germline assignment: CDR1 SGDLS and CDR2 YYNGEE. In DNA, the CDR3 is TGTGCCAGCAGCGTAGGACACTCCAAGGAGAATGAGCAGTTCTTC. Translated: CASSVGHSKENEQFF.

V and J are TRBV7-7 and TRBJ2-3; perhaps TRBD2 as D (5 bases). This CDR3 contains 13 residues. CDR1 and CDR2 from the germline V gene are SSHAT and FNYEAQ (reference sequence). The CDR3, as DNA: TGTGCTTATGACCCCCCTAGCATGGGTACGCAGTATTTT. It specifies CAYDPPSMGTQYF.

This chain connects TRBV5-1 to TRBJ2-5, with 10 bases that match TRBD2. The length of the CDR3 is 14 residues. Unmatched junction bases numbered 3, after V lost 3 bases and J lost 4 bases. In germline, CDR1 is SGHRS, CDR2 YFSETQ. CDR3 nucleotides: TGCGCCAGCAGCTCGGAGCGGGAGGGAGAGACCCAGTACTTC. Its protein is CASSSEREGETQYF.

The CDR3 nucleotides read TGTGCCAGCAGTGCCGGGACAGGGCTATCGGGGACCCAGTACTTC. Translation: CASSAGTGLSGTQYF. The rearrangement links TRBV27 to TRBJ2-5; 9 bases are a match to TRBD1. The CDR3 length is 15 residues. Germline V gene sequence: CDR1 MNHEY, CDR2 SMNVEV (reference sequence). With V trimmed by 5 bases and J by 7 bases, 11 bases remained unmatched.

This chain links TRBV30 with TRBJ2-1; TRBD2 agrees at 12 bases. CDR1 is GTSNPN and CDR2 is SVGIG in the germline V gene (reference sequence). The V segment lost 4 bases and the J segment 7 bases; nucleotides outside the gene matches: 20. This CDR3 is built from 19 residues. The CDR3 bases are TGTGCCTGGACTCGGACATGGGCTAGCGGGAGGGCCAGTGTGAATGAGCAGTTCTTC. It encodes CAWTRTWASGRASVNEQFF.

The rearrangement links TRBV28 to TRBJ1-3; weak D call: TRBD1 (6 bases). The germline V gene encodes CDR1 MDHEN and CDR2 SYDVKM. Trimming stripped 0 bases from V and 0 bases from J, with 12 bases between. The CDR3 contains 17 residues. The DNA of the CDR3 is TGTGCCAGCAGTTTATGGTCGGGGGGCCACTCTGGAAACACCATATATTTT. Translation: CASSLWSGGHSGNTIYF.

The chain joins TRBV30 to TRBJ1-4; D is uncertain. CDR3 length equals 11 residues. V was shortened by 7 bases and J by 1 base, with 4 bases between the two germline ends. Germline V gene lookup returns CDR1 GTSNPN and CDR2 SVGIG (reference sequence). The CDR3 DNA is TGTGCCTCCAAAACTAATGAAAAACTGTTTTTT. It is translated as CASKTNEKLFF.

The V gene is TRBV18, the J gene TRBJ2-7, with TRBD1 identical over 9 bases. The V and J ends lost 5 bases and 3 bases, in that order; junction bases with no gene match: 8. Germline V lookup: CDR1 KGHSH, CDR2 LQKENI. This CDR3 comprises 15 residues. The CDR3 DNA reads TGTGCCAGCTCATCCGGACAGGGGCTAGTCTACGAGCAGTACTTC. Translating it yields CASSSGQGLVYEQYF. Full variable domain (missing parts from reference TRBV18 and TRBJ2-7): NAGVMQNPRHLVRRRGQEARLRCSPMKGHSHVYWYRQLPEEGLKFMVYLQKENIIDESGMPKERFSAEFPKEGPSILRIQQVVRGDSAAYFCASSSGQGLVYEQYFGPGTRLTVT.

The CDR3 region is CASSQSPRGGMSEAFF. CDR3 in DNA: TGTGCCAGCAGTCAAAGTCCTCGGGGGGGTATGTCTGAAGCTTTCTTT. The gene calls are TRBV2 and TRBJ1-1, with D tentatively TRBD1 (5 bases). Germline CDR1 reads SNHLY; CDR2 reads FYNNEI. With 5 bases removed from V and 6 bases from J, the gap between germline ends came to 22 bases. The CDR3 covers 16 residues.

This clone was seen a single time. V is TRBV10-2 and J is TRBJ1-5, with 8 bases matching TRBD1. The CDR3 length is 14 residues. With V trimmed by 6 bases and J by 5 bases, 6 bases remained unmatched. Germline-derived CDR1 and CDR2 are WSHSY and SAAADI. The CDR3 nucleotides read TGCGCCAGCAGCCCTGACAGGGGCGATCAGCCCCAGCATTTT. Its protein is CASSPDRGDQPQHF.

The DNA of the CDR3 is TGTGCCAGCAGCATCATTAAAGAGGGACAGATGGCGAACACCGGGGAGCTGTTTTTT. This encodes CASSIIKEGQMANTGELFF. The gene calls are TRBV7-3 and TRBJ2-2; the match to TRBD1 covers 7 bases. Looked up from germline, CDR1 is SGHTA and CDR2 is FQGTGA. Trimming at V came to 5 bases and at J to 0 bases, leaving 15 bases not matched to a gene. There are 19 residues in the CDR3.

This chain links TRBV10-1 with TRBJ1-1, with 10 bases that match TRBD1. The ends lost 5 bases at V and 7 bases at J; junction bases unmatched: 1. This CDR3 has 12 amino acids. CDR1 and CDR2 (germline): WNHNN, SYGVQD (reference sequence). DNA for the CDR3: TGCGCCAGCAGTTGGACAGGGGGTGAAGCTTTCTTT. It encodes CASSWTGGEAFF.

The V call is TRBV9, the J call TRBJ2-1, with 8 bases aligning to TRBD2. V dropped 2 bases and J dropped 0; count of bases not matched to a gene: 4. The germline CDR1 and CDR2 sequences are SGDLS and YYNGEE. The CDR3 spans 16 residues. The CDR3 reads CASSVSSGLSYNEQFF. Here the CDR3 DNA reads TGTGCCAGCAGCGTCTCTAGCGGGCTCTCCTACAATGAGCAGTTCTTC.

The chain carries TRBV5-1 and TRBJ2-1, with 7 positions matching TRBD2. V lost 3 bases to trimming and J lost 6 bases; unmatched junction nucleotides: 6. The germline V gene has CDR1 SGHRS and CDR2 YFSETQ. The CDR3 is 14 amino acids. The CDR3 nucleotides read TGCGCCAGCAGCTCCGGACTAGTTGGCAATGAGCAGTTCTTC. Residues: CASSSGLVGNEQFF. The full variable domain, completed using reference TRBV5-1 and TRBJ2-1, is KAGVTQTPRYLIKTRGQQVTLSCSPISGHRSVSWYQQTPGQGLQFLFEYFSETQRNKGNFPGRFSGRQFSNSRSEMNVSTLELGDSALYLCASSSGLVGNEQFFGPGTRLTVL.

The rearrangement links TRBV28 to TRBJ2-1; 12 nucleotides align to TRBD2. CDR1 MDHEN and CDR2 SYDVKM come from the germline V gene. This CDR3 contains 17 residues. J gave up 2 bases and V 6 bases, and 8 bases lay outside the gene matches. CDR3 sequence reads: CASSRGLAGWPYNEQFF. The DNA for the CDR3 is TGTGCCAGCAGCCGTGGACTAGCGGGATGGCCCTACAATGAGCAGTTCTTC.

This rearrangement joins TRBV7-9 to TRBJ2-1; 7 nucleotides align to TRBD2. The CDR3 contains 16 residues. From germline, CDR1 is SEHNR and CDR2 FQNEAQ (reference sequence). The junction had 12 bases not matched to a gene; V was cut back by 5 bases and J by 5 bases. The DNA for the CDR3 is TGTGCCAGCAGCCCCAGGGATTGGCGGGGGAACAATGAGCAGTTCTTC. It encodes CASSPRDWRGNNEQFF.

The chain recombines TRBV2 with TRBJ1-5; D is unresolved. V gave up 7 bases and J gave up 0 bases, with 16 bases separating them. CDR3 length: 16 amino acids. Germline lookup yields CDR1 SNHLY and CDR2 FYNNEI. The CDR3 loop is CASKPPGRVSNQPQHF. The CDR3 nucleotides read TGTGCCAGCAAACCCCCCGGACGGGTTAGCAATCAGCCCCAGCATTTT. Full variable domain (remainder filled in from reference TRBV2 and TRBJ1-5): EPEVTQTPSHQVTQMGQEVILRCVPISNHLYFYWYRQILGQKVEFLVSFYNNEISEKSEIFDDQFSVERPDGSNFTLKIRSTKLEDSAMYFCASKPPGRVSNQPQHFGDGTRLSIL.

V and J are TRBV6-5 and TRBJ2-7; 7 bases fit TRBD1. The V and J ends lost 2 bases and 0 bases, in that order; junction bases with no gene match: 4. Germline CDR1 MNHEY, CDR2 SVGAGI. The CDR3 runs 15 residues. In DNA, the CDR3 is TGTGCCAGCAGTTACGGGACAGCGCACTCCTACGAGCAGTACTTC. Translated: CASSYGTAHSYEQYF.

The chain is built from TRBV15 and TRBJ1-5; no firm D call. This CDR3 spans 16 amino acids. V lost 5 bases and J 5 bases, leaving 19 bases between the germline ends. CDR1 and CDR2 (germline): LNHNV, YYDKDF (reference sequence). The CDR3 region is CATSSRGKHGDQPQHF. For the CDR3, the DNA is TGTGCCACCAGCTCCCGCGGGAAACACGGCGATCAGCCCCAGCATTTT.

CDR3 nucleotides: TGTGCCAGCAGCTTGGGGCCCATCCCGTCCAACGGGGAGCTGTTTTTT. This gives the protein CASSLGPIPSNGELFF. The chain joins TRBV5-4 to TRBJ2-2; D unresolved. Germline CDR1 reads SGHNT; CDR2 reads YYREEE (reference sequence). The CDR3 length is 16 residues. V lost 0 bases to trimming and J lost 7 bases, with 16 bases between them. Combining the CDR3 with reference TRBV5-4 and TRBJ2-2 gives the whole variable domain ETGVTQSPTHLIKTRGQQVTLRCSSQSGHNTVSWYQQALGQGPQFIFQYYREEENGRGNFPPRFSGLQFPNYSSELNVNALELDDSALYLCASSLGPIPSNGELFFGEGSRLTVL.

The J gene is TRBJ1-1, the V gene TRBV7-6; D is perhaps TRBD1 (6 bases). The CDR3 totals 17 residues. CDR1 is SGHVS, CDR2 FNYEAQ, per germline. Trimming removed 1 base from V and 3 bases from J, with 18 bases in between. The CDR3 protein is CASSLESRGFMDTEAFF. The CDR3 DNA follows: TGTGCCAGCAGCTTAGAATCCAGGGGTTTTATGGACACTGAAGCTTTCTTT.

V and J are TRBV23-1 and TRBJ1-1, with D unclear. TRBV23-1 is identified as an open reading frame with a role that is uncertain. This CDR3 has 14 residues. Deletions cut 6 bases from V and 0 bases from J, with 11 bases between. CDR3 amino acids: CASRVDSMNTEAFF. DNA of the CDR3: TGCGCCAGCAGAGTGGACTCTATGAACACTGAAGCTTTCTTT.

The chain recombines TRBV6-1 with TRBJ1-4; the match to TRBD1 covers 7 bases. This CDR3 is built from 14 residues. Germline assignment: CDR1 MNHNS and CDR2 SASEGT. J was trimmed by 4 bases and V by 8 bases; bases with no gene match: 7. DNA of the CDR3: TGTGCCAGCGCCCAGGGACAGAATAATGAAAAACTGTTTTTT. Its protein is CASAQGQNNEKLFF.

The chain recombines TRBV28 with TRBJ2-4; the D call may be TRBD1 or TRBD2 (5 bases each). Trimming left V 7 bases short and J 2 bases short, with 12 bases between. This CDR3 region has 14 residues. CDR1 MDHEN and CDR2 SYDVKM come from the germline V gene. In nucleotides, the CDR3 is TGTGCCAGCACCCTAGCAGGGTCCAAAAACATTCAGTACTTC. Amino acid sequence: CASTLAGSKNIQYF.

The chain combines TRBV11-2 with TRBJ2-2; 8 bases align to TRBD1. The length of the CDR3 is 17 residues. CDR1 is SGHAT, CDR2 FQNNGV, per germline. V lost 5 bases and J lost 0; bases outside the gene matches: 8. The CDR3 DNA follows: TGTGCCAGCAGCCTCCCCCGACAGGGGCCGAACACCGGGGAGCTGTTTTTT. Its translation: CASSLPRQGPNTGELFF. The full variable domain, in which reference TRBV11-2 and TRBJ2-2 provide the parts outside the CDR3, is EAGVAQSPRYKIIEKRQSVAFWCNPISGHATLYWYQQILGQGPKLLIQFQNNGVVDDSQLPKDRFSAERLKGVDSTLKIQPAKLEDSAVYLCASSLPRQGPNTGELFFGEGSRLTVL.

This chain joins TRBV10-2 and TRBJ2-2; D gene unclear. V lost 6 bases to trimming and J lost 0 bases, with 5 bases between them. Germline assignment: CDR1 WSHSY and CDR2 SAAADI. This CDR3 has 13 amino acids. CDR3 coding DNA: TGCGCCAGCAGGACTTCGAACACCGGGGAGCTGTTTTTT. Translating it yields CASRTSNTGELFF.

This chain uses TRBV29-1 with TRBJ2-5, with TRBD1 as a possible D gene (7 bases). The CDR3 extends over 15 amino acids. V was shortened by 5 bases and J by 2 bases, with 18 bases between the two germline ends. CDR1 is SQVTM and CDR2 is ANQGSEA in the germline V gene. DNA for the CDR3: TGCAGCGTTTCCTTGGTGCGGGACAGTCAAGAGACCCAGTACTTC. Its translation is CSVSLVRDSQETQYF.

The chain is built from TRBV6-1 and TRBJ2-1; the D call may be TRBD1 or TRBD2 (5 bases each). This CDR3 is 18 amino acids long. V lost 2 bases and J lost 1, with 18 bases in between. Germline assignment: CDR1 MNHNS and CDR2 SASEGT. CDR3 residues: CASSETTSGGLSYNEQFF. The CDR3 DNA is TGTGCCAGCAGTGAAACGACCAGTGGGGGTCTTTCCTACAATGAGCAGTTCTTC.

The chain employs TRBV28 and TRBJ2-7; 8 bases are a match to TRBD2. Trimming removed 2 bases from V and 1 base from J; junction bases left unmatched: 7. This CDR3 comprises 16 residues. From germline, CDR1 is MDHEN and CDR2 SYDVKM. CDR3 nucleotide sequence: TGTGCCAGCAGTTTACCGCCGGGACTAGTATCCTACGAGCAGTACTTC. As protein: CASSLPPGLVSYEQYF.